This TCR beta chain derives from a study of blood T cell repertoires in COVID-19 (dated by TCRdb to 2018 to 2020). Background on the whole study: Collaborator samples came from the United States, Italy and Spain and covered acute and convalescent phases of COVID-19. The material from the prospective study consisted of cDNA or gDNA derived from T cells, B-cell-depleted T cells, or PBMCs. Deeply sampled blood TCRbeta repertoires from subjects exposed to, actively infected with, or recovered from COVID-19 were included in the dataset. A freely available public database, intended as a resource for researchers studying the immune response to SARS-CoV-2, is where the repertoires were released. Samples came from the ongoing ImmuneRACE study (first 160 participants) plus 1,254 subjects from 6 global collaborators. Nearly every sample came with metadata listing a de-identified subject ID, COVID-19 status, age in years and sex. Where available, HLA class I and class II types were obtained from metadata supplied by the sample provider rather than from assay-based typing.

Summary of the overall study and its limitations: How much clinical and demographic metadata was included differed by source and by participant, and the metadata was provided uncurated.

From the cysteine through the phenylalanine, the CDR3 covers 14 amino acids. CDR3 DNA only is kept here, 42 bases in frame from base 1. The junction shows trimming of 3 bases on V and 5 bases on J, and the gene matches do not reach 7 bases of it. For CDR1 and CDR2, the germline V gene lists SGHVS and FQNEAQ. Participants in the prospective study were aged roughly 18 to 89 years, lived in 20 to 30 United States geographic areas, and enrolled through a virtual design. Cohort assignment in the prospective study relied on participant-reported clinical history from a screening survey and a study questionnaire. Recovered participants in ImmuneRACE Cohort 3 were defined as having two consecutive negative NP/OP PCR tests, clearance from a healthcare professional, or resolution of symptoms. In the prospective study, mobile phlebotomists collected whole blood, serum and a nasopharyngeal or oropharyngeal swab from each participant. Participants in the prospective study had the option to provide additional blood draws and questionnaires over a roughly two-month period. Before DNA extraction, blood samples from the prospective study were shipped at room temperature or frozen.

TCRbeta CDR3 regions were amplified from genomic DNA using the immunoSEQ Assay, a bias-controlled multiplex PCR. On the study's bioinformatics: Nucleated cell counts per sample were estimated from amplification of reference gene primers within the assay. To quantify the absolute abundance of each unique TCRbeta CDR3 rearrangement, sequence reads were collapsed and filtered. For each sample, productive Simpson clonality was calculated by taking the square root of Simpson's diversity index across productive rearrangements. In TCRdb, the immuneACCESS table is reduced to in-frame sequences with V and J assigned. These tables do not hold every clone; where another copy was compared, an unresolved V gene accounts for under half, and the others remain unexplained. That table gives V, J and clone size, and the DNA gave D and trimming. This sample has some 160,000 clones in its table, and around 81% of those were observed once. The ten largest clones take up 6.2% of the sample.

A note on this clone: What this receptor recognizes is not known. No much larger clone exists at a distance of one base, and base qualities are not known.

The sequence is built from TRBV7-8 and TRBJ2-7; 7 nucleotides in the junction match TRBD1. This receptor was identified in a woman between 35 and 50 years old who had recovered from COVID-19. Sequenced sample: PBMCs or T cells enriched from blood (not recorded which). This receptor carries the CDR3 CASSFAYRGDEQYF. The nucleotide sequence is given as TGTGCCAGCAGCTTCGCGTACAGGGGAGACGAGCAGTACTTC.